These 10 T cell receptor beta chains originate from one sample sequenced in a study of molecular identifiers for immune sequencing clone quantification. TCRdb fed the PCR reads into MiXCR, producing one record per CDR3 protein. Here the sample spans about 510,000 distinct CDR3 sequences, about 25% being singletons. The material sequenced was naive CD8+ T cells from blood, with Jurkat cell RNA spiked in. Specified subset: FACS-sorted CD8+CD4-CCR7+CD45RA+ naive T cells. These receptors were obtained from a human donor in good health. Some libraries in this study had Jurkat cell RNA spiked in.

The chain carries TRBV12-3 or TRBV12-4 and TRBJ2-3; 14 bases align to TRBD2. The CDR3 runs to 17 residues. J gave up 4 bases and V 5 bases, and 8 bases lay outside the gene matches. CDR3 sequence (DNA): TGTGCCAGCAGTCCAGGGACTAGCGGGAGTTTCTCAGATACGCAGTATTTT. This translates into CASSPGTSGSFSDTQYF.

This clonotype was recorded only once. A junction end diverges from the germline sequence, so it may reflect a read error. This sequence joins TRBV19 and TRBJ2-1, with D unclear. This CDR3 region has 13 residues. Germline V gives CDR1 LNHDA, CDR2 SQIVND (reference sequence). The CDR3 nucleotides read TGTGCCAGTAGTTTCAGCTCCTACAATGAGCTGTTCTTC. Protein sequence: CASSFSSYNELFF.

As for this clonotype: This could be a read error, since a much larger clone is one nucleotide away. This chain uses TRBV7-2 with TRBJ1-6; D is unclear. This CDR3 has 15 residues. CDR1 and CDR2 (germline): SGHTA, FQGNSA. Trimming took 1 base from V and 1 from J, leaving 5 bases between them. The CDR3 here is CASSLGGSYNSPLHF. CDR3 sequence (DNA): TGTGCCAGCAGCTTAGGCGGTTCCTATAATTCACCCCTCCACTTT.

The table lists this clonotype with a few counts. The rearrangement joins TRBV27 to TRBJ1-2; unclear D gene. Germline V CDR1 and CDR2: MNHEY, SMNVEV (reference sequence). Trimming left V 1 base short and J 7 bases short, with 10 bases between. This CDR3 comprises 13 residues. CDR3: CASSLYWTGGYTF. The CDR3 region has the DNA TGTGCCAGCAGTTTATATTGGACCGGTGGCTACACCTTC.

This clonotype was observed once. This sequence may be a read error, since a much larger clone differs from it by one base. The V gene is TRBV30, the J gene TRBJ2-7; D assignment may be TRBD1 or TRBD2 (6 bases each). V was clipped by 3 bases and J by 6 bases, with 12 bases between them. Germline V gives CDR1 GTSNPN, CDR2 SVGIG (reference sequence). The CDR3 length is 12 residues. Here the CDR3 reads CAWSQWGAEQYF. CDR3 sequence (DNA): TGTGCCTGGAGCCAATGGGGGGCCGAGCAGTACTTC.

About this clonotype itself: With a much larger clone just one base away, this may be a read error. V and J are TRBV12-3 or TRBV12-4 and TRBJ1-1, with 11 positions matching TRBD1. This CDR3 region has 16 residues. CDR3 amino acids: CASRAGTGGPNAEAFF. The CDR3 bases are TGTGCCAGCAGAGCCGGGACAGGGGGACCGAACGCTGAAGCTTTCTTT.

This clonotype was counted between two and nine times. The chain carries TRBV19 and TRBJ2-1, with 11 bases that match TRBD2. V gave up 5 bases and J gave up 3 bases; unmatched junction bases: 3. The germline CDR1 and CDR2 sequences are LNHDA and SQIVND (reference sequence). This CDR3 comprises 15 residues. The CDR3 loop reads CASSLTSGNYNEQFF. The DNA for the CDR3 is TGTGCCAGTAGTCTGACTAGCGGGAACTACAATGAGCAGTTCTTC.

The chain uses TRBV12-3 or TRBV12-4 and TRBJ1-6; 7 bases line up with TRBD1. The CDR3 is 15 amino acids. The ends lost 6 bases at V and 14 bases at J; junction bases unmatched: 16. CDR3 in amino acids: CASSRMGQSYRALHF. In DNA, the CDR3 is TGTGCCAGCAGCCGTATGGGACAGAGCTACCGGGCCCTCCACTTT.

V gene TRBV15 combines with J gene TRBJ2-7; TRBD1 matches at 9 bases. Trimming removed 0 bases from V and 7 bases from J; junction bases left unmatched: 4. CDR3 length equals 14 residues. CDR1 is LNHNV and CDR2 is YYDKDF in the germline V gene (reference sequence). CDR3 DNA: TGTGCCACCAGCAGAGAACAGGGGGCTTGGGAGCAGTACTTC. The encoded protein is CATSREQGAWEQYF.

In its sample, this clonotype was seen many times. The chain carries TRBV7-6 and TRBJ2-5, with a tentative D call TRBD2 (6 bases). V was clipped by 2 bases and J by 5 bases, with 15 bases between them. This CDR3 region has 15 residues. Germline V lookup: CDR1 SGHVS, CDR2 FNYEAQ. The CDR3 DNA follows: TGTGCCAGCAGCTTAACTCTCCTCCGGGGGGAGACCCAGTACTTC. Protein: CASSLTLLRGETQYF.